The clone carrying this T cell receptor beta chain was recorded at least ten times. The entry originates in a study of CD8+CD57+ T cells in acquired aplastic anemia. Profiling that covered TCR beta VDJ and CDR3 relied on genomic DNA as its template. TCRdb re-called the reads with MiXCR, one entry per CDR3 protein. The table has 120,000 or so distinct CDR3 sequences, less than 50% seen once. Germline lookup yields CDR1 SGHVS and CDR2 FQNEAQ. The V and J ends lost 1 base and 2 bases respectively, with 11 bases between them. The CDR3 contains 15 residues. Patients chosen for sequencing had CD8+CD57+ cells that had expanded, as shown by flow cytometry. Blood sampling was performed on the patients, and none of them had received therapy by then.

The sequence was obtained from a human donor with aplastic anemia. The source material was sorted CD4+, CD8+, or CD8+CD57+ T cells (not recorded which) from PBMCs. The chain links TRBV7-8 to TRBJ1-1; D gene unclear. This CDR3 is CASSLVRGGNTEAFF. CDR3 DNA sequence: TGTGCCAGCAGCTTAGTGCGAGGAGGAAACACTGAAGCTTTCTTT.